The 30 T cell receptor beta chains listed next were all sequenced from one sample in a study of radiotherapy plus CTLA-4 blockade in lung cancer. Clones were read by immunoSEQ multiplex PCR, and TCRdb kept only the in-frame ones, dropping some. The sample contains tens of thousands of clones, over 60% of which appear only once. This specimen consisted of peripheral blood, obtained from a patient treated with radiotherapy plus ipilimumab. The source is a human donor with non-small cell lung cancer whose response to radiotherapy plus ipilimumab could not be evaluated.

V gene TRBV11-2 combines with J gene TRBJ1-2, with TRBD1 as a possible D gene (6 bases). This CDR3 contains 13 residues. V lost 5 bases, J lost 3 bases, and 10 bases lay in between. The germline V gene encodes CDR1 SGHAT and CDR2 FQNNGV. CDR3 region: CASSHRQDYGYTF. CDR3 DNA sequence: TGTGCCAGCAGCCACCGACAGGACTATGGCTACACCTTC.

This chain uses TRBV19 with TRBJ1-2; 7 bases are shared with TRBD1. Trimming at V came to 6 bases and at J to 0 bases, leaving 4 bases not matched to a gene. The germline V gene has CDR1 LNHDA and CDR2 SQIVND (reference sequence). The CDR3 sequence is 14 residues long. CDR3 residues: CASSRDRANYGYTF. CDR3 nucleotide sequence: TGTGCCAGTAGCCGAGACAGGGCTAACTATGGCTACACCTTC.

This chain uses TRBV11-2 with TRBJ2-7; the match to TRBD2 covers 7 bases. CDR1 and CDR2 from the germline V gene are SGHAT and FQNNGV. The CDR3 has 18 amino acids. Unmatched junction bases numbered 15, after V lost 3 bases and J lost 1 base. The CDR3 loop reads CASSFTNWGGRGSYEQYF. The CDR3 DNA sequence: TGTGCCAGCAGCTTCACAAATTGGGGCGGGAGAGGGTCCTACGAGCAGTACTTC.

Notes on this clone: Other DNA sequences of this sample code for an identical CDR3. The chain's CDR3 is CASSYGGRTGELFF. Here the CDR3 DNA reads TGTGCCAGCAGTTACGGAGGTCGAACCGGGGAGCTGTTTTTT. This chain connects TRBV6-5 to TRBJ2-2, with D possibly TRBD2 on 5 matching bases. V lost 2 bases, J lost 5 bases, and 9 bases lay in between. Germline-derived CDR1 and CDR2 are MNHEY and SVGAGI. The CDR3 length is 14 residues.

The V call is TRBV27, the J call TRBJ1-1, with a possible D match to TRBD1 (6 bases). Germline V lookup: CDR1 MNHEY, CDR2 SMNVEV (reference sequence). V lost 7 bases and J lost 7, with 19 bases in between. CDR3 length equals 14 residues. The CDR3 is CASTRKGVYDEAFF. CDR3 in DNA: TGTGCCAGCACCCGAAAGGGGGTCTACGATGAAGCTTTCTTT.

The chain has TRBV29-1 and TRBJ1-5, with D perhaps matching TRBD1 (6 bases). Trimming pared 4 bases from V and 7 bases from J, leaving 14 bases between. The CDR3 sequence is 13 residues long. Germline V CDR1 and CDR2: SQVTM, ANQGSEA. CDR3 loop: CSVGTGGIQPQHF. In DNA form, the CDR3 reads TGCAGCGTTGGAACTGGGGGCATCCAGCCCCAGCATTTT.

The chain joins TRBV2 to TRBJ2-1, with 9 bases that match TRBD2. The CDR3 covers 13 residues. Germline loops: CDR1 SNHLY, CDR2 FYNNEI. Trimming took 2 bases from V and 9 from J; bases not matched to a gene: 2. CDR3 in amino acids: CASSESSGTEQFF. Here the CDR3 DNA reads TGTGCCAGCAGTGAATCTAGCGGGACTGAGCAGTTCTTC.

The genes are TRBV28 and TRBJ1-5, with 8 bases matching TRBD1. The CDR3 length is 15 residues. The germline gives CDR1 MDHEN, CDR2 SYDVKM. V lost 5 bases to trimming and J lost 6 bases; unmatched junction nucleotides: 9. As DNA, the CDR3 is TGTGCCAGCAGTCAACTGGGACAGGCAACTCAGCCCCAGCATTTT. Translated, it gives CASSQLGQATQPQHF.

DNA of the CDR3: TGTGCCAGCAGCATACGGGACAGGGGGTCCGAGCAGTACTTC. Translation: CASSIRDRGSEQYF. The genes are TRBV2 and TRBJ2-7; 11 bases align to TRBD1. This CDR3 region has 14 residues. CDR1 and CDR2 from the germline V gene are SNHLY and FYNNEI. The J segment lost 6 bases and the V segment lost 6 bases, leaving 7 bases of the junction unmatched.

The rearrangement links TRBV10-3 to TRBJ2-5; 10 bases agree with TRBD1. The J call may not be correct, given that the DNA end is closer to TRBJ2-7. CDR3 length: 16 amino acids. Germline V CDR1 and CDR2: ENHRY, SYGVKD. For the CDR3, the DNA is TGTGCCATCAGTGATATAGACAGGGGGCGCTTCTACGAGCAGTACTTC. Amino acids: CAISDIDRGRFYEQYF.

On this clone: The junction departs from germline at one end; a sequencing error may be responsible. The V call is TRBV7-9, the J call TRBJ2-2; D is perhaps TRBD1 (6 bases). CDR3 length: 14 residues. Germline V gives CDR1 SEHNR, CDR2 FQNEAQ (reference sequence). Here the CDR3 DNA reads TGTGCCAGCAGTCACAGGGCTAACACCGGGAAGCTGTTTTTT. It is translated as CASSHRANTGKLFF.

The chain is built from TRBV28 and TRBJ1-5; TRBD1 aligns across 7 bases. CDR1 MDHEN and CDR2 SYDVKM come from the germline V gene. This CDR3 has 13 amino acids. The trim removed 7 bases at V and 4 bases at J, leaving 4 bases unmatched. This CDR3 reads CASTPGGNQPQHF. CDR3 nucleotides: TGTGCCAGCACCCCAGGGGGAAATCAGCCCCAGCATTTT.

Of note for this clone: The final CDR3 position lacks the conserved phenylalanine or tryptophan, pointing to a likely read error. V usage is TRBV10-3 and J usage is TRBJ1-1; D possibly corresponds to TRBD1 (5 bases). The V end was cut by 3 bases, the J end by 4 bases, with 12 bases between. CDR1 is ENHRY, CDR2 SYGVKD, per germline. This CDR3 spans 14 amino acids. This CDR3 is CAISDPTETTEAFS. As DNA, the CDR3 is TGTGCCATCAGTGACCCGACAGAAACCACTGAAGCTTTCTCT.

The J gene is TRBJ2-5, the V gene TRBV15, with D possibly being TRBD1 (5 bases). Trimming left V 3 bases short and J 2 bases short, with 7 bases between. Germline values: CDR1 LNHNV, CDR2 YYDKDF (reference sequence). This CDR3 contains 13 residues. The CDR3 DNA reads as TGTGCCACCAGCAGGGACAAGCAAGAGACCCAGTACTTC. Its translation is CATSRDKQETQYF.

The chain recombines TRBV6-1 with TRBJ1-2; no clear D gene. CDR1 and CDR2 from the germline V gene are MNHNS and SASEGT. V was shortened by 3 bases and J by 9 bases, with 5 bases between the two germline ends. CDR3 length: 10 residues. In nucleotides, the CDR3 is TGTGCCAGCAGTGACAGGAGCTACACCTTC. Encoded protein: CASSDRSYTF.

The CDR3 spells CSVTSGRANEQFF. The CDR3 nucleotides read TGCAGCGTTACTAGCGGGAGGGCGAATGAGCAGTTCTTC. The chain has TRBV29-1 and TRBJ2-1; TRBD2 matches 13 bases. Germline CDR1 is SQVTM and CDR2 is ANQGSEA. The CDR3 length is 13 residues. Losses at the gene ends were 5 bases for V and 7 bases for J; bases not matched to a gene: 2.

The rearrangement uses TRBV5-1 and TRBJ2-7; 12 nucleotides agree with TRBD2. The CDR3 is 14 amino acids. V lost 4 bases and J lost 6; bases outside the gene matches: 5. Germline V gene lookup returns CDR1 SGHRS and CDR2 YFSETQ. The CDR3 DNA reads as TGCGCCAGCAGCCACGGGACTAGCGGGCCCGAGCAGTACTTC. As protein: CASSHGTSGPEQYF.

The chain couples TRBV11-2 to TRBJ2-5; weak D call: TRBD1 (7 bases). CDR1 and CDR2 from the germline V gene are SGHAT and FQNNGV. This CDR3 is built from 17 residues. The germline V and J ends were trimmed by 1 base and 4 bases, with 19 bases remaining between them. The CDR3 bases are TGTGCCAGCAGCTTAGTTTCGGGCAGGGGGGTATCAGAGACCCAGTACTTC. It encodes CASSLVSGRGVSETQYF. Full variable domain (missing parts from reference TRBV11-2 and TRBJ2-5): EAGVAQSPRYKIIEKRQSVAFWCNPISGHATLYWYQQILGQGPKLLIQFQNNGVVDDSQLPKDRFSAERLKGVDSTLKIQPAKLEDSAVYLCASSLVSGRGVSETQYFGPGTRLLVL.

J is TRBJ1-4 and V is TRBV5-6; 12 bases agree with TRBD1. The germline V gene has CDR1 SGHDT and CDR2 YYEEEE. The CDR3 runs to 15 residues. J gave up 5 bases and V 4 bases, and 3 bases lay outside the gene matches. CDR3 nucleotides: TGTGCCAGCAGCGTGGGACAGGGGGCCAATGAAAAACTGTTTTTT. Amino acids: CASSVGQGANEKLFF.

The V and J genes are TRBV7-2 and TRBJ1-2; 9 bases map to TRBD1. CDR1 SGHTA and CDR2 FQGNSA come from the germline V gene. This CDR3 region has 15 residues. Trimming removed 6 bases from V and 8 bases from J; junction bases left unmatched: 13. CDR3 DNA sequence: TGTGCCAGCAGTTTTTTACAGGGGGCGCGGGAAGGCTACACCTTC. This codes for CASSFLQGAREGYTF.

CDR3 nucleotide sequence: TGTGCCAGCTCACCAAGGGGTGGGGAGACCCAGTACTTC. Protein product: CASSPRGGETQYF. The genes are TRBV18 and TRBJ2-5, with TRBD1 as a possible D gene (5 bases). Germline loops: CDR1 KGHSH, CDR2 LQKENI. CDR3 size: 13 residues. Deletions cut 2 bases from V and 5 bases from J, with 9 bases between.

The rearrangement joins TRBV2 to TRBJ2-3; 9 positions agree with TRBD2. After removal of 5 bases from V and 5 bases from J, the junction contained 11 bases not matched to a gene. CDR1 SNHLY and CDR2 FYNNEI come from the germline V gene. This CDR3 is built from 16 residues. As DNA, the CDR3 is TGTGCCAGCAGTAAATCAATGGCGGGAGGGGGAGATACGCAGTATTTT. Protein: CASSKSMAGGGDTQYF.

The chain combines TRBV5-4 with TRBJ2-5, with unresolved D. The germline V gene encodes CDR1 SGHNT and CDR2 YYREEE (reference sequence). This CDR3 comprises 13 residues. The V end was cut by 2 bases, the J end by 5 bases, with 10 bases between. CDR3 DNA sequence: TGTGCCAGCAGCTTCTTTATGTCCGAGACCCAGTACTTC. Its translation: CASSFFMSETQYF. Variable domain in full (rest from reference TRBV5-4 and TRBJ2-5): ETGVTQSPTHLIKTRGQQVTLRCSSQSGHNTVSWYQQALGQGPQFIFQYYREEENGRGNFPPRFSGLQFPNYSSELNVNALELDDSALYLCASSFFMSETQYFGPGTRLLVL.

This clone was recorded a few times. A read error likely explains this, since a far larger clone differs by one base. The chain employs TRBV7-8 and TRBJ2-7; D remains ambiguous. V was shortened by 5 bases and J by 3 bases, with 11 bases between the two germline ends. CDR1 is SGHVS, CDR2 FQNEAQ, per germline. The CDR3 is 13 residues long. CDR3 DNA: TGTGCCAGCAGCCCACAAGATCTCTACGAGCAGTACTTC. This encodes CASSPQDLYEQYF.

This clone was recorded once. This sequence joins TRBV19 and TRBJ1-2; no reliable D call. V dropped 5 bases and J dropped 4 bases, with 17 bases sitting between them. In germline, CDR1 is LNHDA, CDR2 SQIVND (reference sequence). CDR3 length: 15 amino acids. CDR3: CASSPSGPRGYGYTF. CDR3 bases: TGTGCCAGTAGTCCTTCCGGGCCACGGGGCTATGGCTACACCTTC. Variable domain in full (rest from reference TRBV19 and TRBJ1-2): DGGITQSPKYLFRKEGQNVTLSCEQNLNHDAMYWYRQDPGQGLRLIYYSQIVNDFQKGDIAEGYSVSREKKESFPLTVTSAQKNPTAFYLCASSPSGPRGYGYTFGSGTRLTVV.

J is TRBJ2-7 and V is TRBV5-4, with TRBD2 matching 11 bases. The germline V gene has CDR1 SGHNT and CDR2 YYREEE (reference sequence). V dropped 2 bases and J dropped 0; count of bases not matched to a gene: 10. CDR3 size: 18 residues. Here the CDR3 reads CASSLDLAGGLYSYEQYF. The DNA for the CDR3 is TGTGCCAGCAGCTTAGACCTAGCGGGAGGACTTTACTCCTACGAGCAGTACTTC.

A note on this clone: Germline and junction disagree at one end, which may indicate a read error. The chain is built from TRBV9 and TRBJ1-3; unclear D gene. CDR3 size: 14 residues. CDR1 and CDR2 from the germline V gene are SGDLS and YYNGEE. CDR3 sequence: CASSPSGGGNTTYF. As DNA, the CDR3 is TGTGCCAGCAGCCCCTCAGGAGGAGGAAACACCACATATTTT. The whole variable domain, remainder taken from reference TRBV9 and TRBJ1-3, is DSGVTQTPKHLITATGQRVTLRCSPRSGDLSVYWYQQSLDQGLQFLIQYYNGEERAKGNILERFSAQQFPDLHSELNLSSLELGDSALYFCASSPSGGGNTTYFGEGSWLTVV.

CDR3 in amino acids: CATSRDRNSYGYTF. The CDR3 nucleotides read TGTGCCACCAGCAGAGACAGGAACAGTTATGGCTACACCTTC. The gene calls are TRBV15 and TRBJ1-2, with D uncertain. Germline CDR1 is LNHNV and CDR2 is YYDKDF (reference sequence). The CDR3 spans 14 residues. V dropped 0 bases and J dropped 5 bases, with 10 bases sitting between them.

This clone appeared once. The V call is TRBV9, the J call TRBJ2-3, with D hard to call. Trimming left V 1 base short and J 7 bases short, with 7 bases between. Germline V CDR1 and CDR2: SGDLS, YYNGEE. This CDR3 is built from 12 residues. The CDR3 region is CASSVLANTQYF. Written as DNA, the CDR3 is TGTGCCAGCAGCGTACTCGCTAATACGCAGTATTTT.

The rearrangement joins TRBV11-2 to TRBJ2-5; TRBD2 is a possible D gene (6 bases). The V gene lost 5 bases and the J gene lost 8 bases, with 15 bases spanning the gap. The CDR3 is 13 residues long. CDR1 and CDR2 from the germline V gene are SGHAT and FQNNGV. The CDR3: CASSISGAGTQYF. The CDR3 nucleotides are TGTGCCAGCAGCATTAGCGGAGCTGGTACCCAGTACTTC.